The TCR beta chain under discussion was sequenced for a study of blood T cell repertoires in COVID-19 (TCRdb year 2020). For the wider study: Samples covering the acute and convalescent phases of COVID-19 were provided by collaborators in the United States, Italy and Spain. Nearly every sample came with metadata listing a de-identified subject ID, COVID-19 status, age in years and sex. Subjects who had been exposed to COVID-19, were actively infected with it, or had recovered from it provided the deeply sampled blood TCRbeta repertoires that made up the dataset. The samples were drawn from two sources: the first 160 participants of the ongoing ImmuneRACE study, and over 1,000 subjects contributed by 6 global collaborators. Where available, HLA class I and class II types were obtained from metadata supplied by the sample provider rather than from assay-based typing. The material from the prospective study consisted of cDNA or gDNA derived from T cells, B-cell-depleted T cells, or PBMCs. The repertoires were made available in a free public database intended to serve as a resource for research on the immune response to SARS-CoV-2. Study-wide conclusions, independent of this receptor: The quantity of clinical and demographic metadata differed by source and by participant and was supplied without curation.

V and J are truncated by 10 bases and 1 base respectively, leaving an intervening sequence of 11 bases. Spanning cysteine to phenylalanine, the CDR3 consists of 14 amino acids. Only CDR3 DNA remains: 42 bases, in frame from the first base. In the germline V gene, CDR1 corresponds to MDHEN and CDR2 to SYDVKM. Participants in the prospective study were enrolled through a virtual design, were aged roughly 18 to 100 years, and lived in approximately 25 United States geographic areas. Cohort assignment in the prospective study relied on participant-reported clinical history from a screening survey and a study questionnaire. For ImmuneRACE Cohort 3, a participant was defined as recovered based on two consecutive negative NP/OP PCR tests, clearance by a healthcare professional, or resolution of symptoms. Mobile phlebotomists in the prospective study collected whole blood, serum and a nasopharyngeal or oropharyngeal swab from every participant. Participants in the prospective study had the option to provide additional blood draws and questionnaires over an approximately 2-month period. Before DNA extraction, blood samples from the prospective study were shipped at room temperature or frozen.

The immunoSEQ Assay, a bias-controlled multiplex PCR, was used to amplify TCRbeta CDR3 regions from genomic DNA. For the original study's pipeline: The number of nucleated cells in each sample was estimated by amplification of reference gene primers within the assay. To quantify the absolute abundance of each unique TCRbeta CDR3 rearrangement, sequence reads were collapsed and filtered. For each sample, productive Simpson clonality was calculated as the square root of Simpson's diversity index across productive rearrangements. TCRdb took this table from immuneACCESS and kept in-frame rearrangements with V and J called. Such tables lack part of the clones; where checked against another copy, unresolved V genes explain under half of the gap, and the rest is unexplained. V, J and clone size reflect that table, while D and trimming were determined from the DNA. The sample includes roughly 330,000 clones, with about 87% observed a single time. In total, the top ten clones hold 5% of the sample.

Worth noting for this clone: Its recognized antigen is unknown. No much larger clone exists at a distance of one base, and base qualities are not known.

Recombination connected TRBV28 to TRBJ2-6; no D gene is confidently identified. The sequence was collected from a man younger than 45 who had recovered from COVID-19. The sample taken for sequencing was PBMCs or T cells enriched from blood (not recorded which). The DNA sequence is given as TGTGCCATCAACACGCGGTCTGGGGCCAACGTCCTGACTTTC. The resulting protein is CAINTRSGANVLTF.